This T cell receptor (beta chain) was documented in a study of shared clonotypes between healthy human individuals. Germline CDR1 is SGHAT and CDR2 is FQNNGV. With 3 bases clipped from V and 11 bases from J, the junction kept 6 bases outside the gene matches. The CDR3 loop spans 12 amino acids. The DNA input per sorted-subset replicate PCR was 150 to 200 ng, corresponding to roughly 31,000 T cell genomes. Produced via immunoSEQ multiplex PCR; TCRdb's table is partial and in-frame only. This sample yields 2 million to 2.5 million clones, of which under 95% are seen a single time; about 0.36% belongs to the top ten. This clone was seen only once. The antigen remains undetermined. Study-level findings and limits: The authors sampled blood alone, and tissue repertoires likely differ.

Into CD45RA+ naive and CD45RA-negative memory subsets, the CD4+ cells were split. V is TRBV11-2 and J is TRBJ1-1, with 7 bases aligning to TRBD1. The sequenced sample was naive CD4+ T cells from PBMCs. Indicated subset: CD45RA+ positively selected. This receptor was taken from a man aged 18 to 29 in good health. Some clones in this sample may be carry-over from other donors' samples. The CDR3 nucleotides are TGTGCCAGCAGCTTGACAGGGATCGGGGCTTTCTTT. Translation: CASSLTGIGAFF.